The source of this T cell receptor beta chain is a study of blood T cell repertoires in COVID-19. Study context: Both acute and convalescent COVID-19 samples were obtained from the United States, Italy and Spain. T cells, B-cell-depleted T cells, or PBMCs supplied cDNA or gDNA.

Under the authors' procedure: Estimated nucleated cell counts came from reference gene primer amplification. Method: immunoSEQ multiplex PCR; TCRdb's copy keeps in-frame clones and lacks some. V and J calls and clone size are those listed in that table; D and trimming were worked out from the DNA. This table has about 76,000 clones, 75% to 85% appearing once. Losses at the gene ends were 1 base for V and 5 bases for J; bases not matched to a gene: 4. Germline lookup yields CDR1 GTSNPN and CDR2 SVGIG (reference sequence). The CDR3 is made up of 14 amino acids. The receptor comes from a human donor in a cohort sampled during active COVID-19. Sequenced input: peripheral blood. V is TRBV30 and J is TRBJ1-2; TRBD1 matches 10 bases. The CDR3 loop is CAWSGQGAWYGYTF. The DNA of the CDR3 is TGTGCCTGGAGTGGACAGGGGGCTTGGTATGGCTACACCTTC.